The source of this T cell receptor beta chain is a study of cytomegalovirus exposure and HLA in healthy donors. Researchers ran the PCR with 60 Vbeta and 13 Jbeta primers. This table comes from immunoSEQ multiplex PCR, and its TCRdb copy is limited to in-frame clones, with some not included. Found here are 80,000 to 100,000 clones, 60% to 80% of them singletons; the top ten hold around 3.6%. V shed 3 bases and J shed 5 bases, with 8 bases lying between them. The CDR3 length is 12 residues. Germline CDR1 and CDR2: SGDLS and YYNGEE. This sequence joins TRBV9 and TRBJ1-1; possibly TRBD1 for D (5 bases). This clonotype was sampled from a man between 35 and 55 years old in good health and CMV-seronegative. Source material: PBMCs. CDR3 nucleotides: TGTGCCAGCAGCGGGACAACTACTGAAGCTTTCTTT. This encodes CASSGTTTEAFF.